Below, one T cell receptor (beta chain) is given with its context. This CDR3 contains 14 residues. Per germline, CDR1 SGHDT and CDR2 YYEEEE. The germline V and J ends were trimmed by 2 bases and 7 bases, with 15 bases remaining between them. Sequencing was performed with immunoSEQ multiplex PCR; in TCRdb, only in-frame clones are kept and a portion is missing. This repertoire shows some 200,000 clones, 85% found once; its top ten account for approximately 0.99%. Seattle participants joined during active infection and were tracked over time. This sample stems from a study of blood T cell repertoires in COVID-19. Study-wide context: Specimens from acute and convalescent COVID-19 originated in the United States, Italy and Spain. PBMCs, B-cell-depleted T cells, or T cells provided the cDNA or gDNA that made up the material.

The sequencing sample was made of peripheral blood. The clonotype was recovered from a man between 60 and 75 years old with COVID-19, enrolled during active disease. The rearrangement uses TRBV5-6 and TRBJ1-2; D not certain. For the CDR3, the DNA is TGTGCCAGCAGCTTAGGCATTATAGCGGGTGGCTACACCTTC. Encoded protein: CASSLGIIAGGYTF.